This T cell receptor (beta chain) was profiled in a study of identical twins. Findings of the study overall: Researchers reported excess low generation probability among twin-shared out-of-frame alpha sequences.

V lost 6 bases and J lost 3; bases outside the gene matches: 5. Germline V gene lookup returns CDR1 SEHNR and CDR2 FQNEAQ (reference sequence). This CDR3 has 15 amino acids. This clonotype turned up a few times. Its antigen is currently unknown. MiXCR, run by TCRdb on the 5' RACE reads, gives a single entry per CDR3 protein. This table has 400,000 to 500,000 distinct CDR3 sequences, approximately 14% appearing once. This sample was shared with a second study, whose subject was yellow fever vaccine responses in identical twins.

What was sequenced was CD4+ T cells sorted from blood. This TCR came from a woman aged 18-29 years in good health. The chain joins TRBV7-9 to TRBJ1-4; 9 nucleotides agree with TRBD1. CDR3 residues: CASRRRQGANEKLFF. CDR3 DNA: TGTGCCAGCAGAAGAAGACAGGGGGCTAATGAAAAACTGTTTTTT.